Each of the 23 T cell receptor beta chains below was sequenced from the same sample in a study of molecular identifiers for immune sequencing clone quantification. From the PCR reads, TCRdb called clonotypes with MiXCR, one entry per CDR3 protein. The sample carries about 5,500 distinct CDR3 sequences, about 15% recorded once. The sample was naive CD8+ T cells from blood, with Jurkat cell RNA spiked in. The subset denotes: FACS-sorted CD8+CD4-CCR7+CD45RA+ naive T cells. These receptor sequences come from a human donor in good health. Some libraries in this study had Jurkat cell RNA spiked in.

This clonotype is categorized as medium-sized. The chain links TRBV27 to TRBJ1-1, with D maybe TRBD1 (6 bases). The CDR3 consists of 16 residues. Germline V gene lookup returns CDR1 MNHEY and CDR2 SMNVEV (reference sequence). V lost 6 bases and J lost 1, with 18 bases in between. As DNA, the CDR3 is TGTGCCAGCAGGCCCATCGCTTGGACAGAGAACACTGAAGCTTTCTTT. This sequence encodes CASRPIAWTENTEAFF.

In its sample, this clonotype ranks as medium-sized. The CDR3 is CASSLGDQPQHF. The DNA for the CDR3 is TGTGCCAGCAGCTTAGGGGATCAGCCCCAGCATTTT. The chain carries TRBV7-9 and TRBJ1-5; D not resolved. V lost 1 base and J lost 5, with 3 bases in between. The CDR3 totals 12 residues. The germline gives CDR1 SEHNR, CDR2 FQNEAQ (reference sequence).

The chain carries TRBV28 and TRBJ1-1; D possibly corresponds to TRBD1 (5 bases). The CDR3 is 14 amino acids. CDR1 MDHEN and CDR2 SYDVKM come from the germline V gene. Trimming took off 3 bases at V and 7 bases at J, with 15 bases between the two ends. CDR3 sequence (DNA): TGTGCCAGCAGTTTCCCGGGGCCCCAGGGTGAAGCTTTCTTT. It translates to CASSFPGPQGEAFF.

This clonotype is termed medium-sized (0.01 to 0.1%). The CDR3 DNA is TGTGCCAGCAGCGGGGACATCTACGAGCAGTACTTC. Amino acids: CASSGDIYEQYF. The rearrangement joins TRBV7-9 to TRBJ2-7; maybe TRBD1 (6 bases). Germline CDR1 SEHNR, CDR2 FQNEAQ (reference sequence). CDR3 length: 12 amino acids. The V gene lost 5 bases and the J gene lost 3 bases, with 8 bases spanning the gap. Supplemented by reference TRBV7-9 and TRBJ2-7, the full variable domain reads DTGVSQNPRHKITKRGQNVTFRCDPISEHNRLYWYRQTLGQGPEFLTYFQNEAQLEKSRLLSDRFSAERPKGSFSTLEIQRTEQGDSAMYLCASSGDIYEQYFGPGTRLTVT.

With regard to this clonotype: Compared with germline, one end of the junction differs, possibly owing to a read error. The rearrangement links TRBV4-3 to TRBJ1-1; D perhaps matches TRBD1 (5 bases). CDR1 is LGHNA, CDR2 YSLEER, per germline. The CDR3 sequence is 13 residues long. The CDR3 here is CTSSPVGGVEAFF. The CDR3 DNA follows: TGCACCAGCAGCCCAGTGGGGGGAGTGGAAGCTTTCTTT.

This clonotype has a count of ten or more. This chain joins TRBV12-3 or TRBV12-4 and TRBJ2-3; D possibly corresponds to TRBD2 (5 bases). This CDR3 comprises 12 residues. The ends were cut back, 3 bases at V and 4 bases at J, with 5 bases in the middle. CDR3 region: CASSLRADTQYF. CDR3 nucleotides: TGTGCCAGCAGTTTGAGGGCAGATACGCAGTATTTT.

Sample share makes this clonotype medium-sized. V usage is TRBV2 and J usage is TRBJ2-7, with D perhaps matching TRBD1 or TRBD2 (5 bases each). V lost 3 bases and J 5 bases, leaving 17 bases between the germline ends. The CDR3 contains 15 residues. Germline V gives CDR1 SNHLY, CDR2 FYNNEI. CDR3 loop: CASSDPGPGGHEQYF. The CDR3 DNA sequence: TGTGCCAGCAGTGACCCGGGACCTGGCGGCCACGAGCAGTACTTC.

This clonotype occurred many times. J is TRBJ2-3 and V is TRBV25-1, with D possibly matching TRBD1 (6 bases). Germline CDR1 is MGHDK and CDR2 is SYGVNS. The V end was cut by 1 base, the J end by 2 bases, with 10 bases between. CDR3 length equals 15 residues. The CDR3 DNA reads TGTGCCAGCAGTGAATTCCAGGGGATCACAGATACGCAGTATTTT. This translates into CASSEFQGITDTQYF.

This clonotype was seen many times. CDR3 amino acids: CASTARGTEAFF. CDR3 coding DNA: TGTGCCAGCACCGCGCGGGGTACTGAAGCTTTCTTT. This chain connects TRBV28 to TRBJ1-1, with D unresolved. The CDR3 length is 12 residues. Deletions cut 7 bases from V and 5 bases from J, with 11 bases between. CDR1 and CDR2 from the germline V gene are MDHEN and SYDVKM.

This clonotype is medium-sized in the sample. The chain has TRBV11-3 and TRBJ2-7; D perhaps matches TRBD2 (6 bases). V was cut by 4 bases and J by 0 bases, with 7 bases left in between. CDR1 and CDR2 from the germline V gene are SGHNT and YENEEA. The CDR3 is 13 residues long. In DNA form, the CDR3 reads TGTGCCAGCAGCTCCGGGGGCTCCTACGAGCAGTACTTC. Its protein is CASSSGGSYEQYF.

This clonotype was seen ten or more times. The gene calls are TRBV5-1 and TRBJ2-7; 8 positions agree with TRBD2. Losses at the gene ends were 4 bases for V and 7 bases for J; bases not matched to a gene: 7. The CDR3 has 13 residues. The V gene's germline CDR1 is SGHRS and CDR2 YFSETQ. The CDR3 region is CASSRGTSGEQYF. The CDR3 bases are TGCGCCAGCAGCAGGGGGACTAGTGGTGAGCAGTACTTC.

This clonotype came up many times. This chain connects TRBV4-1 to TRBJ1-1, with TRBD1 matching 8 bases. Losses at the gene ends were 2 bases for V and 6 bases for J; bases not matched to a gene: 5. This CDR3 region has 14 residues. Per germline, CDR1 MGHRA and CDR2 YSYEKL. The CDR3 region is CASSQIGQGSEAFF. The CDR3 region has the DNA TGCGCCAGCAGCCAAATCGGACAGGGCTCTGAAGCTTTCTTT.

This clonotype is medium-sized (0.01 to 0.1%) within its sample. This chain uses TRBV29-1 with TRBJ1-1, with a possible D match to TRBD1 (5 bases). V was shortened by 4 bases and J by 1 base, with 13 bases between the two germline ends. CDR3 size: 14 residues. In germline, CDR1 is SQVTM, CDR2 ANQGSEA. CDR3 sequence (DNA): TGCAGCGTTGTGTATACAGGTTGGAACACTGAAGCTTTCTTT. Its protein product is CSVVYTGWNTEAFF.

This clonotype is labeled medium-sized. The rearrangement joins TRBV7-2 to TRBJ2-1, with D unclear. Germline-derived CDR1 and CDR2 are SGHTA and FQGNSA. Deletions cut 3 bases from V and 5 bases from J, with 5 bases between. The length of the CDR3 is 12 residues. The CDR3 nucleotides are TGTGCCAGCAGCTTTTGGGACAATGAGCAGTTCTTC. Its translation is CASSFWDNEQFF.

In this sample, this clonotype is medium-sized. The chain employs TRBV7-9 and TRBJ1-3; no reliable D call. Germline V gives CDR1 SEHNR, CDR2 FQNEAQ (reference sequence). The V end lost 2 bases, the J end lost 2 bases, and 10 bases lay between the germline ends. The CDR3 spans 15 residues. CDR3 sequence (DNA): TGTGCCAGCAGCTTACCAGGTTCGACTGGAAACACCATATATTTT. It yields the protein CASSLPGSTGNTIYF.

This clonotype is classed as medium-sized. The chain is built from TRBV20-1 and TRBJ1-3; D not certain. The V and J ends lost 3 bases and 1 base respectively, with 7 bases between them. CDR1 is DFQATT, CDR2 SNEGSKA, per germline (reference sequence). This CDR3 comprises 13 residues. The CDR3 DNA is TGCAGTGCTAGGCGGGGATCTGGAAACACCATATATTTT. This codes for CSARRGSGNTIYF.

This clonotype ranks as medium-sized. The CDR3 here is CASSARDSYEQYF. The CDR3 coding sequence is TGTGCCAGCAGCGCCAGGGACAGCTACGAGCAGTACTTC. The chain is built from TRBV7-9 and TRBJ2-7; 7 bases map to TRBD1. The CDR3 consists of 13 residues. V lost 5 bases, J lost 3 bases, and 4 bases stayed unmatched. Germline CDR1 is SEHNR and CDR2 is FQNEAQ (reference sequence).

This clonotype is medium-sized. The chain combines TRBV27 with TRBJ1-1, with unresolved D. Germline CDR1 reads MNHEY; CDR2 reads SMNVEV (reference sequence). V was cut by 0 bases and J by 0 bases, with 5 bases left in between. The CDR3 extends over 14 amino acids. CDR3 bases: TGTGCCAGCAGTTTATCGGCACTGAACACTGAAGCTTTCTTT. This gives the protein CASSLSALNTEAFF.

This clonotype is termed medium-sized. The chain uses TRBV4-3 and TRBJ2-5; 7 nucleotides line up with TRBD1. J lost 3 bases, V lost 4 bases, and 2 bases had no gene match. Germline CDR1 and CDR2: LGHNA and YSLEER. CDR3 length: 13 amino acids. DNA for the CDR3: TGCGCCAGCAGCCCCGGGACAGAAGAGACCCAGTACTTC. Residues: CASSPGTEETQYF.

This clonotype showed up many times. V and J are TRBV20-1 and TRBJ2-3; tentative D call: TRBD2 (6 bases). Trimming stripped 4 bases from V and 3 bases from J, with 17 bases between. Germline V gene lookup returns CDR1 DFQATT and CDR2 SNEGSKA (reference sequence). This CDR3 is 15 amino acids long. The chain's CDR3 is CSAIRLGEGTDTQYF. The CDR3 nucleotides read TGCAGTGCTATTCGACTAGGAGAGGGAACAGATACGCAGTATTTT.

This clonotype was found many times. The chain has TRBV5-4 and TRBJ1-1; the D gene is possibly TRBD1 (6 bases). The CDR3 covers 12 residues. Germline V gene lookup returns CDR1 SGHNT and CDR2 YYREEE (reference sequence). V gave up 4 bases and J gave up 5 bases, with 9 bases separating them. The CDR3 protein is CASSPQGTEAFF. CDR3 DNA: TGTGCCAGCAGCCCACAGGGAACTGAAGCTTTCTTT.

Regarding this clonotype: A clone one base away is much larger, so this may be a read error. The chain links TRBV7-9 to TRBJ2-2, with TRBD2 identical over 8 bases. CDR1 is SEHNR and CDR2 is FQNEAQ in the germline V gene (reference sequence). This CDR3 spans 19 amino acids. The CDR3 spells CASSSTSGGTVKNAGELFF. CDR3 DNA sequence: TGTGCCAGCAGCTCAACTAGCGGAGGTACAGTTAAGAACGCCGGGGAGCTGTTTTTT.

The chain's CDR3 is CAISESVGTRYNSPLHF. In DNA form, the CDR3 reads TGTGCCATCAGTGAGTCGGTCGGAACACGTTATAATTCACCCCTCCACTTT. This chain uses TRBV10-3 with TRBJ1-6, with no clear D. Germline-derived CDR1 and CDR2 are ENHRY and SYGVKD. This CDR3 contains 17 residues. V dropped 0 bases and J dropped 4 bases, with 13 bases sitting between them.